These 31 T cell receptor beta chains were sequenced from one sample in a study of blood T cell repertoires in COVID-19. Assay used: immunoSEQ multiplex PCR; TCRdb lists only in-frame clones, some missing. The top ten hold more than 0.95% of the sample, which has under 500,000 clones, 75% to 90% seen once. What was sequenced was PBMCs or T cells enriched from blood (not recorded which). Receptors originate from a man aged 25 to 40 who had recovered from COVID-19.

CDR3 sequence: CASSLTHDGSYEQYF. CDR3 nucleotide sequence: TGTGCCAGCAGCTTGACGCATGACGGGTCCTACGAGCAGTACTTC. V and J are TRBV7-2 and TRBJ2-7, with D hard to call. The V end was cut by 3 bases, the J end by 1 base, with 13 bases between. The CDR3 extends over 15 amino acids. Germline V gene sequence: CDR1 SGHTA, CDR2 FQGNSA.

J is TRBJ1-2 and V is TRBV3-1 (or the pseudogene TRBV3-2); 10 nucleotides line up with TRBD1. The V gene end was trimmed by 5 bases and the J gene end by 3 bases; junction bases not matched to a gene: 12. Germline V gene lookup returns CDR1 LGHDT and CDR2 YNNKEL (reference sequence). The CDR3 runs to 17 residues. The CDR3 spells CASSRTRTGGTHYGYTF. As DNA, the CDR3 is TGTGCCAGCAGCAGGACCCGGACAGGGGGAACCCACTATGGCTACACCTTC.

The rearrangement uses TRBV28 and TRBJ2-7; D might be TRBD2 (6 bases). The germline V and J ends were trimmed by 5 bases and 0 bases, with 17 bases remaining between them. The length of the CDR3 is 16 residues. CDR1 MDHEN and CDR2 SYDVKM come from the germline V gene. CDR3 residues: CASSPRVGDFSYEQYF. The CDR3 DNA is TGTGCCAGCAGTCCCCGTGTCGGGGACTTCTCCTACGAGCAGTACTTC.

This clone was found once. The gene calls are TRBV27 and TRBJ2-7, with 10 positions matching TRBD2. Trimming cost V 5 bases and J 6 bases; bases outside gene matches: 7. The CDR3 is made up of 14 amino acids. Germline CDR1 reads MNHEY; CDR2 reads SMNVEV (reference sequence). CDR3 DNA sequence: TGTGCCAGCAGTCCAAAGTCTAGCGGGAGCGAGCAGTACTTC. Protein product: CASSPKSSGSEQYF.

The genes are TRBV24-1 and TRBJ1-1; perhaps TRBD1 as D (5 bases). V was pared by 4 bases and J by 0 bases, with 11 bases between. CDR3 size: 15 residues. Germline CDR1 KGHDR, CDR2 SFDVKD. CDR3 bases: TGTGCCACCAGTGACAAAAAAGGGGTGAACACTGAAGCTTTCTTT. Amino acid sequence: CATSDKKGVNTEAFF.

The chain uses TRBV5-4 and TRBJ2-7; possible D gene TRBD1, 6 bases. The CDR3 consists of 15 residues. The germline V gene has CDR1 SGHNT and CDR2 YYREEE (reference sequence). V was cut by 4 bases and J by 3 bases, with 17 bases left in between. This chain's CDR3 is CASSLESGARYEQYF. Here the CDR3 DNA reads TGTGCCAGCAGCCTGGAGTCAGGGGCCCGCTACGAGCAGTACTTC. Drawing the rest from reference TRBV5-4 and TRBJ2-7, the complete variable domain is ETGVTQSPTHLIKTRGQQVTLRCSSQSGHNTVSWYQQALGQGPQFIFQYYREEENGRGNFPPRFSGLQFPNYSSELNVNALELDDSALYLCASSLESGARYEQYFGPGTRLTVT.

The CDR3 sequence: CAWSYQGAQQPQHF. In DNA, the CDR3 is TGTGCCTGGAGTTATCAGGGGGCACAGCAGCCCCAGCATTTT. J is TRBJ1-5 and V is TRBV30, with 8 bases lining up with TRBD1. The germline CDR1 and CDR2 sequences are GTSNPN and SVGIG (reference sequence). The CDR3 sequence is 14 residues long. V was clipped by 2 bases and J by 7 bases; unmatched bases: 7.

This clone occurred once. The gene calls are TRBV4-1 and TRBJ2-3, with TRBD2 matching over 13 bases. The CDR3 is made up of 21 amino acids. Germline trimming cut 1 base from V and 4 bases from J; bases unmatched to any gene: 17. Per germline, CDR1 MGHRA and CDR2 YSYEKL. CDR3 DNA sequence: TGCGCCAGCAGCCAAGCGGCCCTTCTCGGACTAGCGGGAGTAGTACCAGATACGCAGTATTTT. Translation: CASSQAALLGLAGVVPDTQYF.

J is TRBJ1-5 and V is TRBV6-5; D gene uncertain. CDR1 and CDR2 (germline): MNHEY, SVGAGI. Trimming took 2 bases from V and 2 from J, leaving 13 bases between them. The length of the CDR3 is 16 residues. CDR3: CASSYGRGNGNQPQHF. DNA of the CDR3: TGTGCCAGCAGTTACGGGAGAGGCAATGGCAATCAGCCCCAGCATTTT.

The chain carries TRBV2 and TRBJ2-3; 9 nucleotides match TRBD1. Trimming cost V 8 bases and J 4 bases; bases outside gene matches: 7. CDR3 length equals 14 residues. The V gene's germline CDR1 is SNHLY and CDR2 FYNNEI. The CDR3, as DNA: TGTGCCAGCCGGGACAGGGATTTTGCAGATACGCAGTATTTT. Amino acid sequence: CASRDRDFADTQYF.

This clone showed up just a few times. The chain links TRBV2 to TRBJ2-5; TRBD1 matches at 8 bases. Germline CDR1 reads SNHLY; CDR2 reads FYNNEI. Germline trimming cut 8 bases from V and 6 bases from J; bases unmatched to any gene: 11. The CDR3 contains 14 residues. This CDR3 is CASGTTGAVQTQYF. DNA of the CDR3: TGTGCCAGCGGAACGACAGGGGCTGTTCAGACCCAGTACTTC.

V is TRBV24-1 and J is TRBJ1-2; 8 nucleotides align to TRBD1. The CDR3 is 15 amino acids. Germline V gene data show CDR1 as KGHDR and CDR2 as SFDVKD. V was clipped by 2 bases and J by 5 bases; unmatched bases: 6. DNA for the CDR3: TGTGCCACCAGTGATTCGCAGGGGGCGCGGTATGGCTACACCTTC. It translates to CATSDSQGARYGYTF.

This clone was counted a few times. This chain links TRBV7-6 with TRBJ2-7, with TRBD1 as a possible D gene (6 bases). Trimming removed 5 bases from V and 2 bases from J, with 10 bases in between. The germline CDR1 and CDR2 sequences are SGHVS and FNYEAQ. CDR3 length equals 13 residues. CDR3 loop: CASSADSPYEQYF. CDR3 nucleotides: TGTGCCAGCAGCGCGGACAGCCCCTACGAGCAGTACTTC.

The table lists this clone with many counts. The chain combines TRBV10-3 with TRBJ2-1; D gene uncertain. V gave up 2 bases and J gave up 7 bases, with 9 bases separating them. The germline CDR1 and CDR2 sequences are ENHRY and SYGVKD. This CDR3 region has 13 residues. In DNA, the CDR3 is TGTGCCATCAGTGAGCACCACTCAAATGAGCAGTTCTTC. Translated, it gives CAISEHHSNEQFF.

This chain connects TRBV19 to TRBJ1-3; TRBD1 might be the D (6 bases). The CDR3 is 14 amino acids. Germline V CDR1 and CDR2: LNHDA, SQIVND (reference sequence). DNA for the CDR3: TGTGCTTCGAGGGGGGGCAACGACGGAAACACCATATATTTT. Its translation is CASRGGNDGNTIYF.

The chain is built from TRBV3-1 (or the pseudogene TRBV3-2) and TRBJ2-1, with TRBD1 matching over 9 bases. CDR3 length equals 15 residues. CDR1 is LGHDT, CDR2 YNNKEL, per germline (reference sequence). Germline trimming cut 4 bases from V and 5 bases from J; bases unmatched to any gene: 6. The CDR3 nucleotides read TGTGCCAGCAGCCCCGACAGGGGGATTGACAATGAGCAGTTCTTC. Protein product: CASSPDRGIDNEQFF.

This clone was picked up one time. The CDR3 bases are TGTGCCAGCAGCGCCGGGGGGGCGGGGAATTCACCCCTCCACTTT. It is translated as CASSAGGAGNSPLHF. This chain uses TRBV28 with TRBJ1-6; D may be TRBD1 (6 bases). The V gene lost 6 bases and the J gene lost 7 bases, with 16 bases spanning the gap. Germline values: CDR1 MDHEN, CDR2 SYDVKM. CDR3 length: 15 residues. Full variable domain (rest looked up from reference TRBV28 and TRBJ1-6): DVKVTQSSRYLVKRTGEKVFLECVQDMDHENMFWYRQDPGLGLRLIYFSYDVKMKEKGDIPEGYSVSREKKERFSLILESASTNQTSMYLCASSAGGAGNSPLHFGNGTRLTVT.

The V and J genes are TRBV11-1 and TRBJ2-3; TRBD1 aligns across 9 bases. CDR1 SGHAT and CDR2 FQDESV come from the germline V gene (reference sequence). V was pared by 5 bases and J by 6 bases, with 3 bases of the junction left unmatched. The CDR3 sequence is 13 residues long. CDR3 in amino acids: CASSQDRGDTQYF. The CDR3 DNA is TGTGCCAGCAGCCAAGACAGGGGGGATACGCAGTATTTT.

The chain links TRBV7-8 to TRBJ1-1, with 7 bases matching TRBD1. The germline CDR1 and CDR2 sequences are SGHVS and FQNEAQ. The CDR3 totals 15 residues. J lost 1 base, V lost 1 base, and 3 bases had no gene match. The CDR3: CASSLGRTGNTEAFF. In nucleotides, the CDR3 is TGTGCCAGCAGCTTAGGTCGGACAGGGAACACTGAAGCTTTCTTT.

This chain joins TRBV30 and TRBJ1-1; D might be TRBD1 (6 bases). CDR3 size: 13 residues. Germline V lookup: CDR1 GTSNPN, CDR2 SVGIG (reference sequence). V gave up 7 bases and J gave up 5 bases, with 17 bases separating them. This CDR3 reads CAYYWGGLTEAFF. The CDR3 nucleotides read TGTGCCTATTACTGGGGGGGCCTAACTGAAGCTTTCTTT.

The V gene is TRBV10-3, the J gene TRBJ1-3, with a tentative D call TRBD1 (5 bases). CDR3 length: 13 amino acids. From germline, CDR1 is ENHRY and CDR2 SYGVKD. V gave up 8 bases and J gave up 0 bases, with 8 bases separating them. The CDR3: CAIGALSGNTIYF. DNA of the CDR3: TGTGCCATCGGGGCCCTCTCTGGAAACACCATATATTTT.

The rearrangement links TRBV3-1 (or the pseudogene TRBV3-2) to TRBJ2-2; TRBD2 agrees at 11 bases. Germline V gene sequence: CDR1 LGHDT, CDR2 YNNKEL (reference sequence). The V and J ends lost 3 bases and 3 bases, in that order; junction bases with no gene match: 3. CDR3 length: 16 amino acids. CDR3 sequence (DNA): TGTGCCAGCAGCCAGTTAGCGGGAGGGTACACCGGGGAGCTGTTTTTT. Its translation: CASSQLAGGYTGELFF.

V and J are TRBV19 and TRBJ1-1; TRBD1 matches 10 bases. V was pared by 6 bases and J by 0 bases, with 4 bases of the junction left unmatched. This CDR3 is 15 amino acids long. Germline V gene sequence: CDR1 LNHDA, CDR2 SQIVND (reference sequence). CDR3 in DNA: TGTGCCAGTAGGCGGGACAGGGGCATGAACACTGAAGCTTTCTTT. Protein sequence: CASRRDRGMNTEAFF.

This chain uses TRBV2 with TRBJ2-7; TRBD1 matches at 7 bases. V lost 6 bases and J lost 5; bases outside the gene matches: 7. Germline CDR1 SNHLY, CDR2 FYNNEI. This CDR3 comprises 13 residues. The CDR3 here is CASRKQGLNEQYF. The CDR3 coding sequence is TGTGCCAGCAGGAAACAGGGGCTCAACGAGCAGTACTTC. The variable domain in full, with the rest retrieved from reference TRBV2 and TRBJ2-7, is EPEVTQTPSHQVTQMGQEVILRCVPISNHLYFYWYRQILGQKVEFLVSFYNNEISEKSEIFDDQFSVERPDGSNFTLKIRSTKLEDSAMYFCASRKQGLNEQYFGPGTRLTVT.

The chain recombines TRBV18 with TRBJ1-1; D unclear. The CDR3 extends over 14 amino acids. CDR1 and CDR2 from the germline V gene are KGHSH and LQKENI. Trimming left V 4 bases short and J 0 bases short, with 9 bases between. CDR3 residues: CASSLRVMNTEAFF. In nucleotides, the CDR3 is TGTGCCAGCTCACTACGAGTGATGAACACTGAAGCTTTCTTT.

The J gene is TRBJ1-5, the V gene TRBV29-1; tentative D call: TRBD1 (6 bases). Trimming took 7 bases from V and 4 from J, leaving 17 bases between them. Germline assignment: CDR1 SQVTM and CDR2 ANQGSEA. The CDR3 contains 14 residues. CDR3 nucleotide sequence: TGCAGCGCCTCGAGGGGGGGAGGAAATCAGCCCCAGCATTTT. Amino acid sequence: CSASRGGGNQPQHF. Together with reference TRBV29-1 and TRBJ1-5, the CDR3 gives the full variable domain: SAVISQKPSRDICQRGTSLTIQCQVDSQVTMMFWYRQQPGQSLTLIATANQGSEATYESGFVIDKFPISRPNLTFSTLTVSNMSPEDSSIYLCSASRGGGNQPQHFGDGTRLSIL.

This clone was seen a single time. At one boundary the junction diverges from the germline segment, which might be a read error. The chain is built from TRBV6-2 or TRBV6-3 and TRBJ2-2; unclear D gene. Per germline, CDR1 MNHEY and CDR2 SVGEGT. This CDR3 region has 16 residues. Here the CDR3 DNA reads TGTGCCAGCAGCTACTCCACCGTCGCGGTGACCGGGGAGCTGTTTTTT. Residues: CASSYSTVAVTGELFF.

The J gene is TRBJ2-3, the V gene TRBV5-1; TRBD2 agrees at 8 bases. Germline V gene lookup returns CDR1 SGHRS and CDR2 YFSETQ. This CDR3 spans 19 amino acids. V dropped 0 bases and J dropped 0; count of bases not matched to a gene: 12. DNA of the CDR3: TGCGCCAGCAGCTTGGTAGGGCTAGCGGGCCGAGAAAGCACAGATACGCAGTATTTT. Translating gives CASSLVGLAGRESTDTQYF.

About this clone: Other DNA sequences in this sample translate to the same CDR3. The CDR3 protein is CASGRGNQPQHF. Written as DNA, the CDR3 is TGTGCCAGCGGGAGAGGCAATCAGCCCCAGCATTTT. This chain connects TRBV19 to TRBJ1-5; no firm D call. Germline V gives CDR1 LNHDA, CDR2 SQIVND (reference sequence). The CDR3 is 12 amino acids. V was trimmed by 9 bases and J by 2 bases, leaving 8 bases between them.

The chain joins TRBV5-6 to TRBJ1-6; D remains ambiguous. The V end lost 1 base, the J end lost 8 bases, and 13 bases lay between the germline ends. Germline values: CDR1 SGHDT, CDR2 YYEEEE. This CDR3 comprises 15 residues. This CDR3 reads CASSLSHQPDSPLHF. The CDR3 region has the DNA TGTGCCAGCAGCTTGTCGCACCAACCGGATTCACCCCTCCACTTT.

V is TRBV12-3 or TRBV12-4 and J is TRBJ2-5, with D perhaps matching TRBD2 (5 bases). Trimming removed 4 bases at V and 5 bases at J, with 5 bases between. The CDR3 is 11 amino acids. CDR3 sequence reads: CASSWRETQYF. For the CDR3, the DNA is TGTGCCAGCAGTTGGAGGGAGACCCAGTACTTC.